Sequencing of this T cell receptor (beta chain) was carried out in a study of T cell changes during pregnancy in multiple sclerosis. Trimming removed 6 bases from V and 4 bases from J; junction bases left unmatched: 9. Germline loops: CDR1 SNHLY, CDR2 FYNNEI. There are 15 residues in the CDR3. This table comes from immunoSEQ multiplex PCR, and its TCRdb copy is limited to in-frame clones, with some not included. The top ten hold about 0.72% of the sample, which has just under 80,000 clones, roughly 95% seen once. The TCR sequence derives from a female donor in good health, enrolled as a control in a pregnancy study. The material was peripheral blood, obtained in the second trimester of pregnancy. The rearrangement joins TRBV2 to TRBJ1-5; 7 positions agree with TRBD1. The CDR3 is CASRGDRVTNQPQHF. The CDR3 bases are TGTGCCAGCAGAGGCGACAGGGTAACAAATCAGCCCCAGCATTTT.